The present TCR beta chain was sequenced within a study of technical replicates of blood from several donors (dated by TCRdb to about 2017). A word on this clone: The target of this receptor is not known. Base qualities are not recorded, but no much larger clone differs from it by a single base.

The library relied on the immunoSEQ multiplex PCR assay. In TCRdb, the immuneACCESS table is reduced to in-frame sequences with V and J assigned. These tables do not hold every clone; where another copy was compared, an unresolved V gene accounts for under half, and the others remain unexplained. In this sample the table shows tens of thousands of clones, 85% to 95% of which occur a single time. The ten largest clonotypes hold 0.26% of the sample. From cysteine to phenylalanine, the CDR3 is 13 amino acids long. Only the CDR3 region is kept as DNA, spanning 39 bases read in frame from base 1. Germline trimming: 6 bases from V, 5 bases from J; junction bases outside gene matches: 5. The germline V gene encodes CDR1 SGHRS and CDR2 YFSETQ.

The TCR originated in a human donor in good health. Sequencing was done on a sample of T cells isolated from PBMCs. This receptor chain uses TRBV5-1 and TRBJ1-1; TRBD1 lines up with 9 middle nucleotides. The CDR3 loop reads CASKQGAWTEAFF. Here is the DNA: TGCGCCAGCAAACAGGGGGCTTGGACTGAAGCTTTCTTT. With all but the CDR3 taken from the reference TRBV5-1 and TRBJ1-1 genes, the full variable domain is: KAGVTQTPRYLIKTRGQQVTLSCSPISGHRSVSWYQQTPGQGLQFLFEYFSETQRNKGNFPGRFSGRQFSNSRSEMNVSTLELGDSALYLCASKQGAWTEAFFGQGTRLTVV.